Listed below are T cell receptor beta chains from one sample, sequenced in a study of blood T cell repertoires in COVID-19. The repertoire was sequenced with immunoSEQ multiplex PCR; TCRdb's copy has only in-frame clones and lacks some. This sample has approximately 110,000 clones, with about 87% found just once. The sample was peripheral blood. These receptors were obtained from a human donor in a cohort sampled during active COVID-19. The CDR3 runs from the conserved cysteine through the conserved F or W. A D gene is named only where the DNA matches it firmly. Expanded clones are given a class, and other clones once, few, many or no size at all.

>TRBD1|.|TRBV18|TRBJ2-7
CASHQQLTPGQGSYEQYF
>.|.|TRBV7-2|TRBJ2-7
CASSSEPVLVQRTGEQYF
>.|few|TRBV27|TRBJ2-5
CASSLSGAGGETQYF
>TRBD2|.|TRBV9|TRBJ2-3
CASSTSGRSDTQYF
>TRBD1|.|TRBV5-8|TRBJ1-5
CASSLSGTGVQPQHF
>TRBD1|.|TRBV2|TRBJ1-2
CASQYRMDRADYGYTF
>.|.|TRBV5-4|TRBJ2-5
CASTSQQGKGETQYF
>.|few|TRBV7-2|TRBJ1-2
CASSLASGDYGYTF
>.|.|TRBV11-3|TRBJ1-1
CASSLIGGTEAFF
>TRBD1|.|TRBV5-1|TRBJ1-2
CASSNETGPSHYGYTF
>TRBD2|.|TRBV7-2|TRBJ2-7
CASSPGLAGAGEQYF
>.|.|TRBV28|TRBJ2-5
CASTALRETQYF
>.|.|TRBV9|TRBJ1-2
CASSVGGEDGYTF
>.|.|TRBV28|TRBJ1-3
CASRRRMVRSGNTIYF
>TRBD1|.|TRBV2|TRBJ2-3
CASKGQGADTQYF
>.|.|TRBV6-2/TRBV6-3|TRBJ2-1
CASSYSGRYNEQFF
>TRBD1|.|TRBV7-3|TRBJ1-2
CASSSTGTGYYGYTF
>.|.|TRBV12-3/TRBV12-4|TRBJ1-1
CASIGQSEAFF
>TRBD2|.|TRBV7-9|TRBJ2-3
CASSAPFREGLDTQYF
>.|.|TRBV5-1|TRBJ1-2
CASSLSGQLGRRYTF
>.|.|TRBV2|TRBJ1-2
CASSEELNYGYTF
>TRBD1|.|TRBV28|TRBJ1-2
CASSFRGQGLGYTF